This T cell receptor beta chain was profiled in a study of blood T cells in healthy people across ages. General observations from the study: Both naive CD4+ cell counts and diversity were greater in long-lived donors than in aged donors.

Sample-barcoded 5' priming and a J-beta primer mix drove a second PCR of about 6 to 12 cycles. One entry per CDR3 protein, called by TCRdb with MiXCR from the 5' RACE reads. Of about 800,000 distinct CDR3 sequences listed, about 42% are singletons. Per sample, a minimum of 7 million PBMCs were isolated. In the case of this clonotype: The antigen is not known.

CDR1 is KGHSH and CDR2 is LQKENI in the germline V gene. V was shortened by 3 bases and J by 5 bases, with 13 bases between the two germline ends. The CDR3 is 14 residues long. This chain joins TRBV18 and TRBJ1-2; D is possibly TRBD1 (6 bases). The source is a man aged 80 or over in good health. Sequencing used blood. CDR3 amino acids: CASSPRAQGYGYTF. The CDR3 bases are TGTGCCAGCTCACCTCGGGCCCAGGGGTATGGCTACACCTTC.